One and the same sample provided the 4 T cell receptor beta chains below, sequenced in a study of blood T cell repertoires in COVID-19. The assay was immunoSEQ multiplex PCR, and TCRdb's table has in-frame clones only and misses some. The data show tens of thousands of clones, about 83% seen once. The sequenced material came from peripheral blood. These receptor sequences come from a man between 65 and 85 years old with COVID-19, enrolled during active disease.

The chain combines TRBV6-1 with TRBJ2-1, with a tentative D call TRBD2 (5 bases). There are 14 residues in the CDR3. Trimming left V 2 bases short and J 9 bases short, with 14 bases between. The V gene's germline CDR1 is MNHNS and CDR2 SASEGT. Here the CDR3 reads CASSESLAPPEQFF. CDR3 nucleotides: TGTGCCAGCAGTGAATCCCTAGCCCCCCCTGAGCAGTTCTTC.

The genes are TRBV7-2 and TRBJ2-7; 7 bases agree with TRBD2. V was pared by 2 bases and J by 6 bases, with 7 bases of the junction left unmatched. Germline V gives CDR1 SGHTA, CDR2 FQGNSA. CDR3 size: 14 residues. For the CDR3, the DNA is TGTGCCAGCAGCTTATTGACTAGCTCCCGCGAGCAGTACTTC. This encodes CASSLLTSSREQYF.

The J gene is TRBJ2-7, the V gene TRBV2; 8 nucleotides agree with TRBD1. CDR1 SNHLY and CDR2 FYNNEI come from the germline V gene. This CDR3 is built from 14 residues. J lost 2 bases, V lost 7 bases, and 7 bases had no gene match. CDR3 sequence (DNA): TGTGCCAGCAATGCTGCACAGGGGGCCTACGAGCAGTACTTC. Its translation is CASNAAQGAYEQYF.

The chain couples TRBV29-1 to TRBJ2-7, with 9 bases aligning to TRBD2. Germline V gives CDR1 SQVTM, CDR2 ANQGSEA. V shed 7 bases and J 3 bases; nucleotides not matched to a gene: 7. This CDR3 is 13 amino acids long. The chain's CDR3 is CSGGTSRNYEQYF. CDR3 nucleotides: TGCAGCGGTGGGACTAGCCGTAACTACGAGCAGTACTTC.